This TCR beta chain derives from a study of Ad26.COV2.S vaccination and SARS-CoV-2 variants. Treatment described: around 19 received Ad26.COV2.S at low or high dose, single or two shots; about five received placebo; per-sample allocation not given. Collection of samples fell on day 63 after the first vaccine or placebo injection. This clone came up once. Its antigen is currently unknown. Regarding the study as a whole: Placebo recipients and vaccine recipients were similar in non-spike TCR breadth.

The repertoire was sequenced with immunoSEQ multiplex PCR; TCRdb's copy has only in-frame clones and lacks some. Among around 300,000 clones listed, roughly 90% were seen once. The V gene's germline CDR1 is SGDLS and CDR2 YYNGEE. The CDR3 extends over 17 amino acids. V dropped 0 bases and J dropped 0; count of bases not matched to a gene: 2. The rearrangement uses TRBV9 and TRBJ2-1; 11 bases match TRBD2. The sequencing here drew on peripheral blood, taken in a trial of Ad26.COV2.S vaccine versus placebo. The sequence derives from a person aged 18 to 59 who received the Ad26.COV2.S COVID-19 vaccine or a placebo. This CDR3 reads CASSVGLAGTSYNEQFF. The CDR3 bases are TGTGCCAGCAGCGTAGGACTAGCGGGGACCTCCTACAATGAGCAGTTCTTC.